Sequencing of this T cell receptor beta chain was carried out in a study of blood T cell repertoires in COVID-19. Whole-study context: The United States, Italy and Spain supplied acute and convalescent COVID-19 samples. Nucleic acid was either cDNA or gDNA, and it came from T cells, B-cell-depleted T cells, or PBMCs.

Per the original data handling: From reference gene primer amplification, estimates of nucleated cell counts were derived. Sequencing was performed with immunoSEQ multiplex PCR; in TCRdb, only in-frame clones are kept and a portion is missing. V and J calls and clone size come straight from that table; D and trimming were deduced from the DNA. The data show about 150,000 clones, roughly 88% seen once. The TCR sequence derives from a woman aged 45-59 years with acute or convalescent COVID-19. Sequenced input: peripheral blood.

CDR3 in DNA: TGTGCCAGCAGTGTGGAGTCCGCCAATCAGCCCCAGCATTTT. Residues: CASSVESANQPQHF. The rearrangement links TRBV2 to TRBJ1-5; the D is unclear. Germline CDR1 SNHLY, CDR2 FYNNEI. CDR3 length equals 14 residues. Trimming stripped 4 bases from V and 3 bases from J, with 10 bases between.